This passage covers 9 T cell receptor beta chains from one sample sequenced in a study of T cell responses to AZD1222 COVID-19 vaccine (dated by TCRdb to the early 2020s). The time point label, as the study defines it: baseline before first vaccination. Library prep was done by the immunoSEQ multiplex PCR assay. As stored in TCRdb, this immuneACCESS dataset retains in-frame rearrangements with V and J assigned. A fraction of the clones does not appear; measured against another copy, unresolved V genes explain less than half of the discrepancy, and the remainder lacks a known reason. This sample gives about 150,000 clones in total; about nine tenths of them show up just once. The ten largest clones capture about 3% of the sample. The sample in question was peripheral blood, obtained on day 0 of AZD1222 vaccination. The receptors derive from an adult in good health.

V is TRBV9 and J is TRBJ2-4; D is undetermined. The germline V and J ends were trimmed by 0 bases and 8 bases, with 12 bases remaining between them. The CDR3 runs to 14 residues. Germline assignment: CDR1 SGDLS and CDR2 YYNGEE. The CDR3 DNA is TGTGCCAGCAGCGTAGGTAAGGATTTGGACATTCAGTACTTC. This codes for CASSVGKDLDIQYF.

The chain is built from TRBV3-1 (or the pseudogene TRBV3-2) and TRBJ2-7; no reliable D call. CDR3 length: 14 amino acids. CDR1 and CDR2 (germline): LGHDT, YNNKEL (reference sequence). V was cut by 4 bases and J by 0 bases, with 10 bases left in between. The CDR3 coding sequence is TGTGCCAGCAGCCTACACCACGCCTCCTACGAGCAGTACTTC. This gives the protein CASSLHHASYEQYF.

This chain joins TRBV5-1 and TRBJ2-1; possibly TRBD2 for D (7 bases). The CDR3 has 15 residues. V was clipped by 0 bases and J by 6 bases, with 13 bases between them. In germline, CDR1 is SGHRS, CDR2 YFSETQ. CDR3 coding DNA: TGCGCCAGCAGCTTGGAACGGGGGGCCATCAATGAGCAGTTCTTC. Encoded protein: CASSLERGAINEQFF.

The genes are TRBV19 and TRBJ1-5; the D is unclear. Germline-derived CDR1 and CDR2 are LNHDA and SQIVND (reference sequence). The CDR3 runs to 14 residues. V lost 7 bases and J lost 3, with 13 bases in between. This CDR3 is CASIESSFNQPQHF. The CDR3 DNA follows: TGTGCCAGTATCGAGAGCTCTTTCAATCAGCCCCAGCATTTT.

The chain carries TRBV19 and TRBJ2-5; weak D call: TRBD2 (6 bases). There are 15 residues in the CDR3. Germline CDR1 reads LNHDA; CDR2 reads SQIVND (reference sequence). Trimming took off 1 base at V and 2 bases at J, with 11 bases between the two ends. The CDR3 sequence is CASSIVRGLQETQYF. In DNA form, the CDR3 reads TGTGCCAGTAGTATAGTGAGGGGACTTCAAGAGACCCAGTACTTC.

This sequence joins TRBV6-5 and TRBJ2-5, with 11 bases matching TRBD2. V lost 6 bases, J lost 3 bases, and 6 bases stayed unmatched. In germline, CDR1 is MNHEY, CDR2 SVGAGI. The CDR3 has 15 residues. The CDR3 DNA follows: TGTGCCAGCAGCGTAATACTAGCGGGGGAAGAGACCCAGTACTTC. It encodes CASSVILAGEETQYF.

This chain links TRBV9 with TRBJ2-3, with 12 bases matching TRBD2. The germline CDR1 and CDR2 sequences are SGDLS and YYNGEE. With 2 bases clipped from V and 1 base from J, the junction kept 5 bases outside the gene matches. The CDR3 is 17 amino acids. For the CDR3, the DNA is TGTGCCAGCAGCGTGGCTAGCGGGGGGGCCGGCACAGATACGCAGTATTTT. Encoded protein: CASSVASGGAGTDTQYF. Variable domain in full (rest from reference TRBV9 and TRBJ2-3): DSGVTQTPKHLITATGQRVTLRCSPRSGDLSVYWYQQSLDQGLQFLIQYYNGEERAKGNILERFSAQQFPDLHSELNLSSLELGDSALYFCASSVASGGAGTDTQYFGPGTRLTVL.

The V and J genes are TRBV19 and TRBJ1-2, with a weak D call TRBD1 (5 bases). Germline assignment: CDR1 LNHDA and CDR2 SQIVND (reference sequence). This CDR3 contains 16 residues. V lost 0 bases and J 4 bases, leaving 15 bases between the germline ends. The CDR3 sequence: CASSIDPLGGTYGYTF. In DNA form, the CDR3 reads TGTGCCAGTAGTATAGATCCTCTTGGGGGGACCTATGGCTACACCTTC.

The V and J genes are TRBV5-1 and TRBJ1-1; weak D call: TRBD1 (5 bases). There are 15 residues in the CDR3. The germline V gene encodes CDR1 SGHRS and CDR2 YFSETQ. The V gene lost 3 bases and the J gene lost 4 bases, with 16 bases spanning the gap. The CDR3 sequence is CASSSGGVLLTEAFF. The CDR3 DNA reads TGCGCCAGCAGCTCCGGAGGGGTTCTTCTCACTGAAGCTTTCTTT.